Reported below is one T cell receptor (beta chain). The entry originates in a study of OX40 agonist ivuxolimab in advanced cancers. V was cut by 3 bases and J by 2 bases, with 14 bases left in between. Germline CDR1 reads LNHDA; CDR2 reads SQIVND (reference sequence). This CDR3 has 16 amino acids. Profiled with immunoSEQ multiplex PCR; TCRdb holds only in-frame clones, not every one. The data show about 64,000 clones, about 90% seen once. The V and J genes are TRBV19 and TRBJ1-5, with D possibly matching TRBD1 (5 bases). This sample comprised CD4+ or CD8+ T cells sorted from blood, obtained in a trial of the OX40 agonist ivuxolimab. This receptor was identified in an adult with an advanced solid tumor such as melanoma, head and neck, liver or kidney cancer. CDR3 loop: CASSIFRGGGNQPQHF. The CDR3 DNA reads TGTGCCAGTAGTATTTTCCGGGGCGGAGGCAATCAGCCCCAGCATTTT.